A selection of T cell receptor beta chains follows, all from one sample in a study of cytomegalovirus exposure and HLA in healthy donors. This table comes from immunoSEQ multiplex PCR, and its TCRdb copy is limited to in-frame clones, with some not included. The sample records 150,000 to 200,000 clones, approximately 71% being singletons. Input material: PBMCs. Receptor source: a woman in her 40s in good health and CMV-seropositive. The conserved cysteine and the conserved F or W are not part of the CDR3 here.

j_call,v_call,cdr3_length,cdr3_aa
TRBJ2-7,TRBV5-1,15,ASSLVLAGAVGYEQY
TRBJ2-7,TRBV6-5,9,ASRSAYEQY
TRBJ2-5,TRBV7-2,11,ASSLRQQETQY
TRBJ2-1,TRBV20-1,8,SARGAEQF
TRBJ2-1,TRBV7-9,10,ASSTDRNEQF
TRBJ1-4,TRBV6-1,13,ASTAEGGLYEKLF
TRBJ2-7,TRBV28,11,ASSFGQAYEQY
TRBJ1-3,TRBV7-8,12,ASSLGRDGNTIY
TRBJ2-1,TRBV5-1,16,ASSLGPPAGRPYNEQF
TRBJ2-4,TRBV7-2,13,ASSIPGLAKNIQY
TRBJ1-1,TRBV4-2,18,ASSQDLNPAKKGVNTEAF
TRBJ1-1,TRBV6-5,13,ASSSSGTGGTEAF
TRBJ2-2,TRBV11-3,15,ASSLEKPTQGTGELF
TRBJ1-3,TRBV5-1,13,ASSLNGDSGNTIY
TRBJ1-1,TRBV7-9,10,ASSLPQGAAF
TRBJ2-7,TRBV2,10,ASGGDSYEQY
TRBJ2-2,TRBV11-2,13,ASSSGRRGTGELF
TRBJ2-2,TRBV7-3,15,ASSTGTSGVGTGELF
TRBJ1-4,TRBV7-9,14,ASSLATGAYNEKLF
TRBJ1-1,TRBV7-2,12,ASSLATVNTEAF
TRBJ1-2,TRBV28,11,ASSLDRNYGYT
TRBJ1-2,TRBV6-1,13,ASSAKAMGIYGYT
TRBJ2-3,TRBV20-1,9,SAKLADTQY